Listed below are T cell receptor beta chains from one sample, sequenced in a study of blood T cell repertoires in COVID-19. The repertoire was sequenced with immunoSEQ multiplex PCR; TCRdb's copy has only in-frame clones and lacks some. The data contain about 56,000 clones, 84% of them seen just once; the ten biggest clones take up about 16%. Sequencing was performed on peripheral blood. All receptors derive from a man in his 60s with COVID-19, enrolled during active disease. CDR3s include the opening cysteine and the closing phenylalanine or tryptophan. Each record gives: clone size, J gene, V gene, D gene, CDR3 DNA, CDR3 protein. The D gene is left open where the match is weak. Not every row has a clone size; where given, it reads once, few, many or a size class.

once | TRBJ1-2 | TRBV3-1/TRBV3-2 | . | TGTGCCAGCAGCCAAGATGAGGCCGTCTATGGCTACGGGGGGGATGGCTACACCTTC | CASSQDEAVYGYGGDGYTF
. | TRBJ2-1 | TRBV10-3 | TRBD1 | TGTGCCATCAGTGCGGCCGGGACAGGGACCACGGGCTCCTACAATGAGCAGTTCTTC | CAISAAGTGTTGSYNEQFF
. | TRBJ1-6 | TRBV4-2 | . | TGTGCCAGCAGCCTCACAAAGGGACAACTTAATTCACCCCCCCACTTT | CASSLTKGQLNSPPHF
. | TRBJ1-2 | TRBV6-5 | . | TGTGCCAGCAGCCTCACAACAGGGAGTGGTGGCTACACCTTC | CASSLTTGSGGYTF
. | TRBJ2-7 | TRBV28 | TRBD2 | TGTGCCAGCAAAGCGGGAGGTCTCTCCTACGAGCAGTACTTC | CASKAGGLSYEQYF
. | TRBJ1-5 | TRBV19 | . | TGTGCCAGTAGTCCGGTACAGGGTCTCGGCAATCAGCCCCAGCATTTT | CASSPVQGLGNQPQHF
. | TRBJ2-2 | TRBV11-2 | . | TGTGCCAGCAGCTTAATGGGTCCAGGGCCGAACACCGGGGAGCTGTTTTTT | CASSLMGPGPNTGELFF
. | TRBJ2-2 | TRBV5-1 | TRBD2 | TGCGCCAGCAGGATCGGCAGCGGGACGGGCACCGGGGAGCTGTTTTTT | CASRIGSGTGTGELFF
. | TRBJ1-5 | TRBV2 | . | TGTGCCAGCGCGGGGGAAGGTCTTGGACAGCCCCAGCATTTT | CASAGEGLGQPQHF
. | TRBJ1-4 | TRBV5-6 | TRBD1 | TGTGCCAGCAGCTTGTTCGCGGGACAGGAAAATGAAAAACTGTTTTTT | CASSLFAGQENEKLFF
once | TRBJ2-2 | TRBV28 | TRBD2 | TGTGCCAGCAGTTTAGGCGGGGGATTGGTCGGGGAGCTGTTTTTT | CASSLGGGLVGELFF
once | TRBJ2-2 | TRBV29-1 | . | TGCAGCGTTACTTCAGACAGAAACACCGGGGAGCTGTTTTTT | CSVTSDRNTGELFF
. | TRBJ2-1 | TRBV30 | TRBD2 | TGTGCCTGGAGCCTACCACGCGGGGGGAATGAGCAGTTCTTC | CAWSLPRGGNEQFF
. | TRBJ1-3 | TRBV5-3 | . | TGTGCCAGGGAACCAAGGGTTGAGAGGGCCTCTGGAAACACCATATATTTT | CAREPRVERASGNTIYF
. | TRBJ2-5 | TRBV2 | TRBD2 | TGTGCCAGCAATATAGCGGGGGGGCAAGAGACCCAGTACTTC | CASNIAGGQETQYF
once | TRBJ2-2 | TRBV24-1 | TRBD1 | TGTGCCACCTCGGGACAGGGAGGGGACGGGGAGCTGTTTTTT | CATSGQGGDGELFF
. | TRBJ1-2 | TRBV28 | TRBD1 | TGTGCCAGCAGTTTGACTACCGGGACAGGAGTCTATGGCTACACCTTC | CASSLTTGTGVYGYTF
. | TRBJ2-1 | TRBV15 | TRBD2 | TGTGCCACCAGCAGACCCTTTAGCGGGACGATGCATGAGCAGTTCTTC | CATSRPFSGTMHEQFF
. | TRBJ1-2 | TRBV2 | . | TGTGCCAGCAGAGAACAGGAGGAGGGCTACACCTTC | CASREQEEGYTF
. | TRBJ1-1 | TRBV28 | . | TGTGCCAGCAGTTTGGACAGCGGGGTGAACACTGAAGCTTTCTTT | CASSLDSGVNTEAFF
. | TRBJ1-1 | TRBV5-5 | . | TGTGCCAGCAGCTTGTATTCGGTCGCTGAAGCTTTCTTT | CASSLYSVAEAFF
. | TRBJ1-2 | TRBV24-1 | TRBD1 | TGTGCCACCAGTGACAACGGACAGGGTAGATATGGCTACACCTTC | CATSDNGQGRYGYTF
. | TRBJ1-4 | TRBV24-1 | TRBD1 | TGTGCCACCAGTGACACCGGGACAGGGGAAAAACTGTTTTTT | CATSDTGTGEKLFF
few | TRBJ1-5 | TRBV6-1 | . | TGTGCCAGCAGTGAAGCGGGGGGTGATCAGCCCCAGCATTTT | CASSEAGGDQPQHF
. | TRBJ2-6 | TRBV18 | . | TGTGCCAGCTCACGAGAGACTTCTGGGGCCAACGTCCTGACTTTC | CASSRETSGANVLTF
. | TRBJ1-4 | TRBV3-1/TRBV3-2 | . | TGTGCCAGCAGTCTCAATGAAAAACTGTTTTTT | CASSLNEKLFF
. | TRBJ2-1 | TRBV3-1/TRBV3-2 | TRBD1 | TGTGCCAGCGGGGAGCCGGGACAGGGGATCGATGAGCAGTTCTTC | CASGEPGQGIDEQFF
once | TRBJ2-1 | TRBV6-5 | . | TGTGCCAGCAGGAGGTATAACAATGAGCAGTTCTTC | CASRRYNNEQFF
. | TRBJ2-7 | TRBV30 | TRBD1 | TGTGCCTGGAGGATATGGGACAGCTCCTACGAGCAGTACTTC | CAWRIWDSSYEQYF